The sequence of this T cell receptor (beta chain) was determined in a study of beta chain features in type 1 diabetes. This CDR3 comprises 13 residues. Germline CDR1 GTSNPN, CDR2 SVGIG (reference sequence). The V end lost 5 bases, the J end lost 0 bases, and 8 bases lay between the germline ends. Sort purity for all populations was recorded as exceeding 98%. Study-level points and caveats: Patients with Type 1 diabetes showed moderately but significantly shorter TCRB CDR3s in all four CD4+ subsets. PCR might favor shorter templates, equally in patients and controls. In type 1 diabetes patients, VDJ junctions had fewer insertions; deletions at these junctions were more frequent.

Every bit of the isolated RNA underwent reverse transcription, so sequencing read expressed TCRB transcripts. The repertoire was sequenced with immunoSEQ multiplex PCR; TCRdb's copy has only in-frame clones and lacks some. The sample has about 710,000 clones, over 12% seen once; the top ten hold 0.035% to 0.04%. This clone was observed a handful of times. Antigen specificity is unknown. The chain is built from TRBV30 and TRBJ1-5; D might be TRBD1 (6 bases). This clonotype was obtained from a man aged 18 to 35 with type 1 diabetes. The source material was naive CD4+ T cells from blood. The CDR3 sequence: CAWGTFSNQPQHF. Written as DNA, the CDR3 is TGTGCCTGGGGGACATTTAGCAATCAGCCCCAGCATTTT.